This TCR beta chain was sequenced during a study of blood T cell repertoires in COVID-19. Study context: Acute and convalescent COVID-19 samples came from the United States, Italy and Spain. From T cells, B-cell-depleted T cells, or PBMCs came the material, which was cDNA or gDNA.

Original data processing: Cell counts per sample came from amplifying reference gene primers. Assay: immunoSEQ multiplex PCR; the TCRdb copy retains only in-frame clones and omits some. For V, J and clone size, that table is used; D and trimming come from the DNA. The sample has 200,000 to 250,000 clones; 65% to 85% are singletons. The clonotype comes from a woman aged 60 to 75 with acute or convalescent COVID-19. The specimen was peripheral blood.

The CDR3 region has the DNA TGTGCCAGCAGCCAAGATAACAGGGGAACCTACGAGCAGTACTTC. Encoded protein: CASSQDNRGTYEQYF. The chain is built from TRBV4-2 and TRBJ2-7; 7 bases match TRBD1. V dropped 0 bases and J dropped 2; count of bases not matched to a gene: 4. The CDR3 has 15 amino acids. CDR1 and CDR2 (germline): LGHNA, YNFKEQ.